These 15 T cell receptor beta chains share one sample of origin, sequenced in a study of T cells in Graves' hyperthyroidism and ophthalmopathy. There were TCR beta CDR3 regions amplified from RNA transcripts. Researchers ran a first-round RT-PCR on the TCR CDR3 using the HTBI primer set. One entry per CDR3 protein results from TCRdb running MiXCR on the multiplex PCR reads. The table shows roughly 510,000 distinct CDR3 sequences, with 20% occurring only once. The sequenced material came from blood. The receptor source for this set is a man in his late teens or twenties with Graves' hyperthyroidism.

This clonotype appeared many times. The rearrangement links TRBV29-1 to TRBJ2-5; TRBD2 might be the D (5 bases). CDR3 length: 13 amino acids. CDR1 is SQVTM, CDR2 ANQGSEA, per germline. V was pared by 4 bases and J by 3 bases, with 12 bases between. The CDR3 region has the DNA TGCAGCGTTGGAAGGAGGCTAGAAGAGACCCAGTACTTC. This gives the protein CSVGRRLEETQYF.

The sample holds many counts of this clonotype. The chain uses TRBV20-1 and TRBJ1-2, with 7 bases identical to TRBD1. The CDR3 covers 11 residues. Trimming took 4 bases from V and 8 from J; bases not matched to a gene: 4. Germline V gene lookup returns CDR1 DFQATT and CDR2 SNEGSKA (reference sequence). Written as DNA, the CDR3 is TGCAGTGCTAACAGGGGAAACGGCTACACCTTC. Its translation is CSANRGNGYTF.

The sample holds one count of this clonotype. The V gene is TRBV2, the J gene TRBJ1-5, with D hard to call. Per the germline V gene, CDR1 is SNHLY and CDR2 is FYNNEI. CDR3 length: 13 amino acids. V lost 7 bases, J lost 6 bases, and 13 bases lay in between. The CDR3 is CASNGRLTQPQHF. For the CDR3, the DNA is TGTGCCAGCAATGGCAGGTTGACTCAGCCCCAGCATTTT.

Ten or more counts support this clonotype. The chain joins TRBV5-1 to TRBJ2-5, with a tentative D call TRBD1 (5 bases). Per germline, CDR1 SGHRS and CDR2 YFSETQ. The germline V and J ends were trimmed by 2 bases and 4 bases, with 12 bases remaining between them. CDR3 length equals 14 residues. In nucleotides, the CDR3 is TGCGCCAGCAGCTTACGACAGAACCGAGAGACCCAGTACTTC. Protein: CASSLRQNRETQYF.

The V and J genes are TRBV12-3 or TRBV12-4 and TRBJ2-4, with D possibly being TRBD2 (6 bases). This CDR3 has 16 amino acids. Deletions cut 4 bases from V and 0 bases from J, with 13 bases between. CDR3 residues: CASSSFGGVAKNIQYF. The CDR3 DNA is TGTGCCAGCAGTTCTTTCGGCGGGGTAGCCAAAAACATTCAGTACTTC.

This clonotype was seen many times. The V gene is TRBV5-1, the J gene TRBJ1-5, with TRBD1 identical over 9 bases. Germline V gives CDR1 SGHRS, CDR2 YFSETQ. Trimming took 0 bases from V and 3 from J; bases not matched to a gene: 4. The CDR3 is 16 residues long. The chain's CDR3 is CASSLGTGEDNQPQHF. The CDR3 nucleotides are TGCGCCAGCAGCTTGGGGACAGGGGAGGACAATCAGCCCCAGCATTTT.

The V and J genes are TRBV6-1 and TRBJ1-2; 8 bases are a match to TRBD1. V dropped 6 bases and J dropped 13; count of bases not matched to a gene: 10. The CDR3 has 12 amino acids. Germline-derived CDR1 and CDR2 are MNHNS and SASEGT. The chain's CDR3 is CASSVLARGPTF. CDR3 bases: TGTGCCAGCAGCGTTCTGGCCAGGGGGCCCACCTTC.

This clonotype was observed at least ten times. This chain connects TRBV27 to TRBJ1-5, with D possibly being TRBD1 (5 bases). V was clipped by 6 bases and J by 6 bases, with 9 bases between them. Germline lookup yields CDR1 MNHEY and CDR2 SMNVEV (reference sequence). The length of the CDR3 is 12 residues. CDR3 sequence reads: CASSSGGQPQHF. For the CDR3, the DNA is TGTGCCAGCAGCTCGGGGGGTCAGCCCCAGCATTTT.

This clonotype was counted at least ten times. The V call is TRBV14, the J call TRBJ2-7; D assignment may be TRBD1 or TRBD2 (5 bases each). CDR3 size: 15 residues. Trimming shortened V by 1 base and J by 1 base, and 11 bases separated the two germline ends. Germline V gene lookup returns CDR1 SGHDN and CDR2 FVKESK. In DNA form, the CDR3 reads TGTGCCAGCAGCCAAGCAGGGCGCGGGTCCTACGAGCAGTACTTC. Translation gives CASSQAGRGSYEQYF.

This clonotype was found many times. The CDR3 region has the DNA TGTGCCACCAGTGATGATCGGGGGCCCCAAGAGACCCAGTACTTC. Its protein is CATSDDRGPQETQYF. The chain uses TRBV24-1 and TRBJ2-5; TRBD1 or TRBD2 may be the D gene (6 bases each). V shed 3 bases and J shed 1 base, with 11 bases lying between them. CDR3 length: 15 residues. Looked up from germline, CDR1 is KGHDR and CDR2 is SFDVKD.

There are many counts of this clonotype. The chain recombines TRBV30 with TRBJ1-2; weak D call: TRBD1 (5 bases). Germline lookup yields CDR1 GTSNPN and CDR2 SVGIG (reference sequence). The CDR3 is made up of 12 amino acids. V was trimmed by 7 bases and J by 8 bases, leaving 17 bases between them. The CDR3 DNA sequence: TGTGCCTTGTTCGGGGGGGTAGACGGCTACACCTTC. Amino acid sequence: CALFGGVDGYTF.

This clonotype has at least ten counts. The rearrangement joins TRBV20-1 to TRBJ1-5; weak D call: TRBD1 (5 bases). Per the germline V gene, CDR1 is DFQATT and CDR2 is SNEGSKA (reference sequence). The V end was cut by 5 bases, the J end by 4 bases, with 12 bases between. CDR3 length equals 13 residues. The CDR3 sequence: CSASRGSNQPQHF. The CDR3 region has the DNA TGCAGTGCTTCCCGGGGGTCGAATCAGCCCCAGCATTTT.

Many counts were recorded for this clonotype. This chain links TRBV12-3 or TRBV12-4 with TRBJ2-7; no clear D. The CDR3 spans 15 residues. The V gene lost 3 bases and the J gene lost 0 bases, with 12 bases spanning the gap. As DNA, the CDR3 is TGTGCCAGCAGTTTTAAGGGCCGGAGCTCCTACGAGCAGTACTTC. Its protein product is CASSFKGRSSYEQYF.

This clonotype was seen many times. The chain links TRBV6-2 or TRBV6-3 to TRBJ1-3; D remains unclear. Deletions cut 0 bases from V and 0 bases from J, with 9 bases between. CDR1 is MNHEY and CDR2 is SVGEGT in the germline V gene. The CDR3 is 16 residues long. Here the CDR3 DNA reads TGTGCCAGCAGTTACTCGTGGCTTATCTCTGGAAACACCATATATTTT. Encoded protein: CASSYSWLISGNTIYF.

In this sample, this clonotype turned up many times. The chain uses TRBV7-9 and TRBJ1-3; D may be TRBD1 (5 bases). V lost 5 bases and J 3 bases, leaving 11 bases between the germline ends. Germline CDR1 reads SEHNR; CDR2 reads FQNEAQ (reference sequence). This CDR3 has 14 residues. Written as DNA, the CDR3 is TGTGCCAGCAGCCCTCTCGGGGGTGGAAACACCATATATTTT. It specifies CASSPLGGGNTIYF.